These T cell receptor beta chains were read from a single sample in a study of T cells after yellow fever vaccination. In TCRdb, the 5' RACE reads were re-called with MiXCR into one record per CDR3 protein. The sample yields 160,000 or so distinct CDR3 sequences, approximately 6.7% seen once. The specimen comprised CD4+ T cells sorted from PBMCs, sampled roughly 5 days after the first yellow fever vaccination. All receptors come from a man between 18 and 35 years old who received the YFV17D yellow fever vaccine. Each CDR3 is given with its conserved first and last residue. Each record gives: V gene, clone size, J gene, D gene, CDR3 DNA, CDR3 protein. The D gene is left open where the match is weak. Size is stated for part of the rows, as once, few or many counts, or as a class when the clone is expanded.

V: TRBV5-1; size: few; J: TRBJ2-7; D: .; DNA: TGCGCCAGCAGCTTGATCCGCAGGGAAAACGAGCAGTACTTC; CDR3: CASSLIRRENEQYF
V: TRBV27; size: few; J: TRBJ2-2; D: TRBD1; DNA: TGTGCCAGCAGTTTACTGGGACAGGGCTTCAGGGAGCTGTTTTTT; CDR3: CASSLLGQGFRELFF
V: TRBV3-1; size: .; J: TRBJ2-7; D: TRBD2; DNA: TGTGCCAGCAGCCTACTAGCGGCCTCGGGCGAGCAGTACTTC; CDR3: CASSLLAASGEQYF
V: TRBV18; size: many; J: TRBJ2-7; D: .; DNA: TGTGCCAGCTCACCTTCAGGGTCTAGCTCCTACGAGCAGTACTTC; CDR3: CASSPSGSSSYEQYF
V: TRBV6-1; size: .; J: TRBJ2-3; D: .; DNA: TGTGCCAGCAGTGGCAAAGGCCAGGGATGGGATACGCAGTATTTT; CDR3: CASSGKGQGWDTQYF
V: TRBV11-2; size: many; J: TRBJ1-1; D: .; DNA: TGTGCCAGCCCCCCCGGTGGGACGGAGAACACTGAAGCTTTCTTT; CDR3: CASPPGGTENTEAFF
V: TRBV12-3/TRBV12-4; size: .; J: TRBJ1-6; D: .; DNA: TGTGCCAGCAGTTCAAACTCCGAGGCACCCCTCCACTTT; CDR3: CASSSNSEAPLHF
V: TRBV5-1; size: many; J: TRBJ2-2; D: .; DNA: TGCGCCAGCAGCGAAATCCAAGGTCCCGGGGAGCTGTTTTTT; CDR3: CASSEIQGPGELFF
V: TRBV7-2; size: many; J: TRBJ1-6; D: TRBD1; DNA: TGTGCCAGCAGACCCACCGGGACAGATAATTCACCCCTCCACTTT; CDR3: CASRPTGTDNSPLHF
V: TRBV2; size: many; J: TRBJ2-7; D: .; DNA: TGTGCCAGCAAACCCGGGGAGGTTGGCGAGCAGTACTTC; CDR3: CASKPGEVGEQYF
V: TRBV7-2; size: many; J: TRBJ1-4; D: TRBD1; DNA: TGTGCCAGCAGCCCTAGGACAGGGACTAATGAAAAACTGTTTTTT; CDR3: CASSPRTGTNEKLFF
V: TRBV6-5; size: few; J: TRBJ1-3; D: .; DNA: TGTGCCAGCAAATCCGGGGGGCACTCTGGAAACACCATATATTTT; CDR3: CASKSGGHSGNTIYF
V: TRBV2; size: few; J: TRBJ1-1; D: .; DNA: TGTGCCAGCAGTGAAGCGCCCGGGGTGGGCACTGAAGCTTTCTTT; CDR3: CASSEAPGVGTEAFF
V: TRBV9; size: many; J: TRBJ1-1; D: .; DNA: TGTGCCAGCAGCCCCGGGGCTCTGAACACTGAAGCTTTCTTT; CDR3: CASSPGALNTEAFF
V: TRBV7-7; size: .; J: TRBJ2-5; D: TRBD2; DNA: TGTGCTAGCAGCTTCGGGGGGGAGGGGACCCAGTACTTC; CDR3: CASSFGGEGTQYF
V: TRBV20-1; size: many; J: TRBJ2-1; D: .; DNA: TGCAGTGCTAGAGATTTTGGGGCCTACAATGAGCAGTTCTTC; CDR3: CSARDFGAYNEQFF
V: TRBV20-1; size: many; J: TRBJ2-1; D: .; DNA: TGCAGTGCTATTGGCGGCAGGGGGGTTTTCAATGAGCAGTTCTTC; CDR3: CSAIGGRGVFNEQFF
V: TRBV9; size: many; J: TRBJ2-5; D: .; DNA: TGCCGACGAAGGGGGGCCTCCTTAGAGACCCAGTACTTC; CDR3: CRRRGASLETQYF
V: TRBV12-3/TRBV12-4; size: few; J: TRBJ1-1; D: TRBD1; DNA: TGTGCCAGCAGCGTGACAGGGAGAGGAGCTTTCTTT; CDR3: CASSVTGRGAFF
V: TRBV28; size: many; J: TRBJ2-1; D: .; DNA: TGTGCCAGCAGTCGACCGCCAGGCCACAATGAGCAGTTCTTC; CDR3: CASSRPPGHNEQFF
V: TRBV13; size: .; J: TRBJ1-4; D: .; DNA: TGTGCCAGCAGCGCACCATCGCGGGTGCGAAAACTGTTTTTT; CDR3: CASSAPSRVRKLFF
V: TRBV7-2; size: few; J: TRBJ1-2; D: .; DNA: TGTGCCAGCAGCTCAACACGAAGGGGGGATGGCTACACCTTC; CDR3: CASSSTRRGDGYTF
V: TRBV6-1; size: many; J: TRBJ2-1; D: .; DNA: TGTGCCAGCTCGCGCCCGGAAGACAATGAGCAGTTCTTC; CDR3: CASSRPEDNEQFF
V: TRBV6-4; size: .; J: TRBJ1-1; D: .; DNA: TGTGACAGCAGTGAATTTGCTGCTGGTGGAGGGGCTTTCTTT; CDR3: CDSSEFAAGGGAFF
V: TRBV5-6; size: .; J: TRBJ2-6; D: .; DNA: TGTGCGAGAGCCTCTGGGGCCAACGTCCTGACTTTC; CDR3: CARASGANVLTF
V: TRBV4-3; size: many; J: TRBJ1-2; D: .; DNA: TGCGCCAGCAGCCAAGATAGGGCCGTATTTTGCACCTTC; CDR3: CASSQDRAVFCTF
V: TRBV12-3/TRBV12-4; size: few; J: TRBJ1-4; D: TRBD1; DNA: TGTGCCAGCAGTTTCGGAAACAGGGGTAATGAAAAACTGTTTTTT; CDR3: CASSFGNRGNEKLFF
V: TRBV3-1; size: many; J: TRBJ1-1; D: .; DNA: TGTGCCAGTAACCCCGGGACGACCTTGAACACTGAAGCTTTCTTT; CDR3: CASNPGTTLNTEAFF
V: TRBV10-3; size: many; J: TRBJ2-6; D: .; DNA: TGTGCCATCAGCCCTCAGGTCTCTGGGGCCAACGTCCTGACTTTC; CDR3: CAISPQVSGANVLTF
V: TRBV7-6; size: few; J: TRBJ2-7; D: .; DNA: TGTGCCAGCAGCCACGGGCGAGGGTTCTATTCCGACGAGCAGTACTTC; CDR3: CASSHGRGFYSDEQYF
V: TRBV24-1; size: many; J: TRBJ1-2; D: .; DNA: TGTGCCACCCAGTTAACGGGATACTATGGCTACACCTTC; CDR3: CATQLTGYYGYTF
V: TRBV4-1; size: .; J: TRBJ2-7; D: TRBD1; DNA: TGCGCCAGCAGCCCGGGGACAGCTATTACCTACGAGCAGTACTTC; CDR3: CASSPGTAITYEQYF
V: TRBV7-2; size: .; J: TRBJ1-6; D: .; DNA: TGTGCCAGCAGCTTTTCAGGAAAGTCACCCCTCCACTTT; CDR3: CASSFSGKSPLHF
V: TRBV7-6; size: once; J: TRBJ2-3; D: .; DNA: TGTGCCAGCAGCCCCCAGGTGGCAGGGGTAGATACGCAGTATTTT; CDR3: CASSPQVAGVDTQYF
V: TRBV2; size: .; J: TRBJ2-6; D: .; DNA: TGTGCCAGCAGTGAAGTTGGTGCTGGGGCCAACGTCCTGACTTTC; CDR3: CASSEVGAGANVLTF
V: TRBV5-1; size: .; J: TRBJ1-1; D: .; DNA: TGCGCCAGCAGCCGGGGTCCCGCTGAAGCTTTCTTT; CDR3: CASSRGPAEAFF
V: TRBV28; size: many; J: TRBJ1-5; D: TRBD1; DNA: TGTGCCAGCAGAAGACAGGGTAGCAATCAGCCCCAGCATTTT; CDR3: CASRRQGSNQPQHF
V: TRBV6-2/TRBV6-3; size: many; J: TRBJ1-5; D: TRBD1; DNA: TGTGCCAGCAGTCGACAGGGGGCTCTTGGTCAGCCCCAGCATTTT; CDR3: CASSRQGALGQPQHF
V: TRBV7-2; size: many; J: TRBJ1-2; D: .; DNA: TGTGCCAGCAGCTTAGAGGCCTTCAGGGCCGTCTATGGCTACACCTTC; CDR3: CASSLEAFRAVYGYTF
V: TRBV7-6; size: many; J: TRBJ1-2; D: .; DNA: TGTGCCAGCAGCCCATCGGCGGGAGACTATGGCTACACCTTC; CDR3: CASSPSAGDYGYTF
V: TRBV7-2; size: few; J: TRBJ2-2; D: .; DNA: TGTGCCAGCAGCCCCGCCGTGGCCGGGGAGCTGTTTTTT; CDR3: CASSPAVAGELFF
V: TRBV4-3; size: many; J: TRBJ1-2; D: .; DNA: TGCGCCAGCAGCCAAGGAATAGGCAACTATGGCTACACCTTC; CDR3: CASSQGIGNYGYTF
V: TRBV19; size: .; J: TRBJ2-1; D: .; DNA: TGTGCCAGTAGTATATCCGGTGATTCCTACAATGAGCAGTTCTTC; CDR3: CASSISGDSYNEQFF
V: TRBV12-3/TRBV12-4; size: few; J: TRBJ2-7; D: .; DNA: TGTGCCAGCAGTCCTCGGTTAGACGGGAACGAGCAGTACTTC; CDR3: CASSPRLDGNEQYF
V: TRBV5-1; size: many; J: TRBJ2-2; D: TRBD2; DNA: TGCGCCAGCAGCTTGGATTACGGGGGGGCCGGGGAGCTGTTTTTT; CDR3: CASSLDYGGAGELFF
V: TRBV3-1; size: few; J: TRBJ1-1; D: .; DNA: TGTGCCAGCAGCCAAAATTTACAGGGTGTGACTGAAGCTTTCTTT; CDR3: CASSQNLQGVTEAFF